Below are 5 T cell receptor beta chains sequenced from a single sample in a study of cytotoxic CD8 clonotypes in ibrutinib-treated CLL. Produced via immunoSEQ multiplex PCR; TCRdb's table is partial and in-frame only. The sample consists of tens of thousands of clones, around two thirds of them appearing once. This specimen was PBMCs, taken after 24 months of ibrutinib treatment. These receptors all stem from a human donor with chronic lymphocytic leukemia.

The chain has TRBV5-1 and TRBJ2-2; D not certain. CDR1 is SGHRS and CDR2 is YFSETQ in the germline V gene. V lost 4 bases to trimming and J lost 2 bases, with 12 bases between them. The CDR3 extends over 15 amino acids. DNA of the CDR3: TGCGCCAGCAGCCTGTACGGGCCTAACACCGGGGAGCTGTTTTTT. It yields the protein CASSLYGPNTGELFF.

CDR3 DNA sequence: TGTGCCAGCAGCTTTAAAGGGAACACTGAAGCTTTCTTT. It yields the protein CASSFKGNTEAFF. The rearrangement links TRBV7-2 to TRBJ1-1; D call uncertain. Germline CDR1 and CDR2: SGHTA and FQGNSA. V was cut by 3 bases and J by 1 base, with 6 bases left in between. The CDR3 sequence is 13 residues long. The full variable domain, rest sourced from reference TRBV7-2 and TRBJ1-1, is GAGVSQSPSNKVTEKGKDVELRCDPISGHTALYWYRQSLGQGLEFLIYFQGNSAPDKSGLPSDRFSAERTGGSVSTLTIQRTQQEDSAVYLCASSFKGNTEAFFGQGTRLTVV.

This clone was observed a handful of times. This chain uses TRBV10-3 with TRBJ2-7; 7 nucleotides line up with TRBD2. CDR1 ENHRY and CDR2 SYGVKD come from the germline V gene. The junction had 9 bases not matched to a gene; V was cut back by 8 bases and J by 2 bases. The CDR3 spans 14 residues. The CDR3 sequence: CAISPGGIPYEQYF. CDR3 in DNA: TGTGCCATCTCACCCGGGGGGATACCCTACGAGCAGTACTTC.

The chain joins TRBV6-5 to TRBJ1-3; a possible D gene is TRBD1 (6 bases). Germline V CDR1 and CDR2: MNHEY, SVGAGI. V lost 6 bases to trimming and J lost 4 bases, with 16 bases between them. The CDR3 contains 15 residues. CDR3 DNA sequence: TGTGCCAGCAGCTTCCAGGGGTTGGGGGGAAACACCATATATTTT. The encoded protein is CASSFQGLGGNTIYF.

CDR3 nucleotides: TGTGCCAGCAGCCCATTCGGAGACGGACTACCCTACAATGAGCAGTTCTTC. As protein: CASSPFGDGLPYNEQFF. The chain uses TRBV7-9 and TRBJ2-1; D is perhaps TRBD2 (6 bases). The V end was cut by 5 bases, the J end by 2 bases, with 19 bases between. CDR1 SEHNR and CDR2 FQNEAQ come from the germline V gene (reference sequence). The CDR3 loop spans 17 amino acids.